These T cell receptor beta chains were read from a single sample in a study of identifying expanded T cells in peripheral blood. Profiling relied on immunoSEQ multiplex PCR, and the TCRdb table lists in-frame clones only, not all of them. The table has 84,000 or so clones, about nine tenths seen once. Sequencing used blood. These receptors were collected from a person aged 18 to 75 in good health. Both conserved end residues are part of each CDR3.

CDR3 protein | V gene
CSVVRDTEAFF | TRBV29-1
CASSHDWVGNYEQYF | TRBV4-3
CATMGGRATDTQYF | TRBV15
CASSSNGLYEQYF | TRBV7-2
CASSQSGFGRVDNEQFF | TRBV23-1
CASSQGSAAHYEQYF | TRBV16
CASRTLTGGETQYF | TRBV6-5
CASSGGGGTEAFF | TRBV25-1
CASSQTGDSTDTQYF | TRBV7-2
CASSASQGRPVVYEQYF | TRBV11-3
CASSRAGAASPGGYTF | TRBV7-2
CASSKGGSYNEQFF | TRBV10-1
CASRPDRGPGANVLTF | TRBV28
CASTLGGAFGELFF | TRBV5-6
CSVAGGGYKQF | TRBV29-1
CASSRVAGNSYNEQFF | TRBV4-2
CASRGDRVPYEQYF | TRBV19
CASSARTSGTGELFF | TRBV5-1
CASSLEVRTLDTQYF | TRBV7-2
CASSNGRADETQYF | TRBV7-6
CAWSVIGGGAIHEQYF | TRBV30
CASSKNGGRTYGYTF | TRBV21-1
CASSQAPWETQYF | TRBV14
CASSPGQGDTEAFF | TRBV7-9
CASSQEPQGNSPLHF | TRBV4-3
CASSQPGTPLYEQYF | TRBV14
CASSVRDLGGNEQFF | TRBV7-2
CAWAPGQGGPTNEKLFF | TRBV30
CASSYSRDGGTEAFF | TRBV6-6
CASSPRTDYGYTF | TRBV4-3
CASSEALRGAYEQYF | TRBV2
CASSLIRGLYGYTF | TRBV28
CSVVLQGAETQYF | TRBV29-1
CSAVRGQGGEQYF | TRBV29-1
CASGQGPLYEQYF | TRBV10-2
CASSQGNLRGYGYTF | TRBV4-3
CASSPSGTGSYGYTF | TRBV9
CASSSRGGENTGELFF | TRBV13
CASSLVAGSSYEQYF | TRBV7-2
CASSNGVTLSYEQYF | TRBV11-2
CASREGGNTEAFF | TRBV5-1
CASSVAASGGTGELFF | TRBV9
CASSAHRDRDDEQYF | TRBV21-1
CASSLGVGQPNQPQHF | TRBV7-9
CASSMSGGTDTQYF | TRBV19
CASSPSGTGGYGYTF | TRBV6-4
CASSLGNREGEQYF | TRBV28